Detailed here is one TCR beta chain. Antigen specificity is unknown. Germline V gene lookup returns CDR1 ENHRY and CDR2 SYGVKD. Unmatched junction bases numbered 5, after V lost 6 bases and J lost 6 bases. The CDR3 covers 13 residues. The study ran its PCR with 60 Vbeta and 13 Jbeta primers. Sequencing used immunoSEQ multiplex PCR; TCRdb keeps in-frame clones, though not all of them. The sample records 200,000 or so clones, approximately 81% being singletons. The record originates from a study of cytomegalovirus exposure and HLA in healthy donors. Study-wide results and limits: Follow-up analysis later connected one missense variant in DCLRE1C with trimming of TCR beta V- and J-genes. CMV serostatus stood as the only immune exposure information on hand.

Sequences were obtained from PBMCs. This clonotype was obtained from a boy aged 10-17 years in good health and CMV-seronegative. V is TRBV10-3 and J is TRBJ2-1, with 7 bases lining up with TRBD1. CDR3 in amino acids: CAIREDRANEQFF. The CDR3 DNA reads TGTGCCATCAGAGAAGACAGGGCCAATGAGCAGTTCTTC.